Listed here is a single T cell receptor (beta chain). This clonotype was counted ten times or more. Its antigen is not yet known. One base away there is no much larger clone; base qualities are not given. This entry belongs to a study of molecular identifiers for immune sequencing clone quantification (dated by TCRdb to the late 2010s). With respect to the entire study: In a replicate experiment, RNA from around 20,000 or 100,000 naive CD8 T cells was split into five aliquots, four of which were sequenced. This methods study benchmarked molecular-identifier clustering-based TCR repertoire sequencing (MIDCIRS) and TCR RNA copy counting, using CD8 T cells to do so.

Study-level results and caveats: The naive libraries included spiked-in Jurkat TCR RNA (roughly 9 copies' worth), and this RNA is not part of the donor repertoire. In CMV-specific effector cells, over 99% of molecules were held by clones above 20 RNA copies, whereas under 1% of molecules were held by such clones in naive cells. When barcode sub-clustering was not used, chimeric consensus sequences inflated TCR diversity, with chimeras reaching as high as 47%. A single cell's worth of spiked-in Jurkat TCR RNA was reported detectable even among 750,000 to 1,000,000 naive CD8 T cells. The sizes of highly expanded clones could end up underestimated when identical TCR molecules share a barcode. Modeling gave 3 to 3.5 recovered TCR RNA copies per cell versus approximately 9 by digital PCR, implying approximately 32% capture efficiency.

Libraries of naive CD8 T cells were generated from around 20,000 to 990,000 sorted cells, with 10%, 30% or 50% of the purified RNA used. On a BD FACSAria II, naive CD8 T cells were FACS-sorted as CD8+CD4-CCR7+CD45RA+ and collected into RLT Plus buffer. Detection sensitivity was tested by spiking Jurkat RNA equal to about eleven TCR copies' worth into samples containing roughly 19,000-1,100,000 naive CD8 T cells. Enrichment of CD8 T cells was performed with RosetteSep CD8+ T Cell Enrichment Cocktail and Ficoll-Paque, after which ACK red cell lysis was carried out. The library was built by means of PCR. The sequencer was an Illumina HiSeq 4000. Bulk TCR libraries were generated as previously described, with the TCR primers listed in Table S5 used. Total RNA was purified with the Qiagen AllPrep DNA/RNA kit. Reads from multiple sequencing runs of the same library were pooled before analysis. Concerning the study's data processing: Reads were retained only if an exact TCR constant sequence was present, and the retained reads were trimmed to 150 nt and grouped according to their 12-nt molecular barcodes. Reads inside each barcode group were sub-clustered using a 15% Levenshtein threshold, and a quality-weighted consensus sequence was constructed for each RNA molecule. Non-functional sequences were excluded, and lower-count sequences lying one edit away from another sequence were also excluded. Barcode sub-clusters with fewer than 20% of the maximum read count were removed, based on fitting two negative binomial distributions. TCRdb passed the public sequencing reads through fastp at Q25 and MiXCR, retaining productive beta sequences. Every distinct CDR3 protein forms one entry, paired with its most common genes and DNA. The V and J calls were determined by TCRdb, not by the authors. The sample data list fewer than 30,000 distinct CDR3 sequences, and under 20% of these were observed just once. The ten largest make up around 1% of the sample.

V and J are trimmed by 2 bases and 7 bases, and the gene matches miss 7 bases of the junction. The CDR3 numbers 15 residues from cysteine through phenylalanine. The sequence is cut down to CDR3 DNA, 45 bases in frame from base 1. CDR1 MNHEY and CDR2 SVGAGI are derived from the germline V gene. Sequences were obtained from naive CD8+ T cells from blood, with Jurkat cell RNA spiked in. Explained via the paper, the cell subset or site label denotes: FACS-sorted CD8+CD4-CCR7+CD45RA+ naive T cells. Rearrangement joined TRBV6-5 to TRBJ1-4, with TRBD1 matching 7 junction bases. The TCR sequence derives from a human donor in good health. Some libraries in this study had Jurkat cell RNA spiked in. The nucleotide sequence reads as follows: TGTGCCAGCAGTTACAGGGGGCGCGAGGGTGAAAAACTGTTTTTT. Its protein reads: CASSYRGREGEKLFF.